One sample yielded the 19 T cell receptor beta chains listed below, sequenced in a study of CD8 T cells in ankylosing spondylitis. TCRdb ran MiXCR on the 5' RACE reads and lists one entry per CDR3 protein. The table records about 140,000 distinct CDR3 sequences, roughly 8.3% of them present only once. The sequencing sample was made of synovial fluid, either unsorted or a sorted T cell fraction (not recorded which). Every receptor here comes from a male donor with ankylosing spondylitis.

A few counts support this clonotype. The rearrangement uses TRBV6-1 and TRBJ2-3; 9 positions agree with TRBD2. Germline-derived CDR1 and CDR2 are MNHNS and SASEGT. After removal of 3 bases from V and 6 bases from J, the junction contained 10 bases not matched to a gene. The CDR3 covers 16 residues. The CDR3 region is CASSEGSGGPSDTQYF. The CDR3 nucleotides read TGTGCCAGCAGTGAGGGTAGCGGGGGTCCTTCGGATACGCAGTATTTT.

The genes are TRBV28 and TRBJ1-1; D is unresolved. This CDR3 spans 15 amino acids. Trimming removed 7 bases from V and 5 bases from J, with 20 bases in between. Germline assignment: CDR1 MDHEN and CDR2 SYDVKM. This CDR3 is CASTDIESRRTEAFF. Here the CDR3 DNA reads TGTGCCAGCACCGATATCGAGTCCCGCAGGACTGAAGCTTTCTTT.

This clonotype has just a few counts. This sequence joins TRBV30 and TRBJ2-3, with D uncertain. The germline CDR1 and CDR2 sequences are GTSNPN and SVGIG (reference sequence). The CDR3 contains 12 residues. Trimming took off 3 bases at V and 2 bases at J, with 6 bases between the two ends. CDR3 DNA: TGTGCCTGGAGGGCAGTCACAGATACGCAGTATTTT. This codes for CAWRAVTDTQYF.

As for this clonotype: A clone one base away is much larger, so this may be a read error. CDR3 residues: CATRRDAGLNGYTF. The CDR3 nucleotides read TGTGCCACCAGAAGAGATGCAGGGCTTAACGGCTACACCTTC. This sequence joins TRBV15 and TRBJ1-2, with D possibly being TRBD1 (5 bases). Looked up from germline, CDR1 is LNHNV and CDR2 is YYDKDF (reference sequence). This CDR3 has 14 residues.

This chain connects TRBV10-3 to TRBJ2-1; no firm D call. Germline CDR1 ENHRY, CDR2 SYGVKD. Trimming took off 3 bases at V and 0 bases at J, with 12 bases between the two ends. The CDR3 contains 16 residues. The CDR3, as DNA: TGTGCCATCAGTGATTCTAGAGCTAGCTCCTACAATGAGCAGTTCTTC. Translating gives CAISDSRASSYNEQFF.

The table lists this clonotype with many counts. The gene calls are TRBV15 and TRBJ1-5; the D is unclear. Germline V gene lookup returns CDR1 LNHNV and CDR2 YYDKDF (reference sequence). The CDR3 consists of 13 residues. Trimming shortened V by 3 bases and J by 4 bases, and 7 bases separated the two germline ends. Here the CDR3 reads CATSSHLNQPQHF. The CDR3 bases are TGTGCCACCAGCAGCCATCTAAATCAGCCCCAGCATTTT. Variable domain in full (rest from reference TRBV15 and TRBJ1-5): DAMVIQNPRYQVTQFGKPVTLSCSQTLNHNVMYWYQQKSSQAPKLLFHYYDKDFNNEADTPDNFQSRRPNTSFCFLDIRSPGLGDTAMYLCATSSHLNQPQHFGDGTRLSIL.

This clonotype was recorded at least ten times. The junction differs from germline at one of its ends, possibly a read error. J is TRBJ2-4 and V is TRBV3-1; the D gene could be TRBD1 or TRBD2 (5 bases each). The CDR3 contains 13 residues. CDR1 and CDR2 (germline): LGHDT, YNNKEL (reference sequence). CDR3 DNA sequence: TGTGCCAGCAGCCAAGATCGGGGCGGAAATAGGAACTTC. It codes for CASSQDRGGNRNF.

This clonotype was recorded at least ten times. At one end the junction does not follow the germline gene, possibly because of a read error. The rearrangement uses TRBV5-5 and TRBJ2-5; the match to TRBD1 covers 8 bases. Germline values: CDR1 SGHKS, CDR2 YYEKEE (reference sequence). CDR3 length: 14 residues. CDR3 DNA: TGCGCCAGCAGCCTACGGACAGGGACGGAGACCCAGTACTTC. Amino acid sequence: CASSLRTGTETQYF.

This clonotype was counted only a few times. The V and J genes are TRBV5-1 and TRBJ2-5; TRBD2 matches at 9 bases. Germline V CDR1 and CDR2: SGHRS, YFSETQ. The CDR3 is 14 residues long. V shed 3 bases and J 5 bases; nucleotides not matched to a gene: 5. Written as DNA, the CDR3 is TGCGCCAGCAGCTACGCTAGCGGGATGGAGACCCAGTACTTC. Translated: CASSYASGMETQYF.

In its sample, this clonotype was seen many times. The chain combines TRBV7-2 with TRBJ2-7; the D is unclear. The V gene lost 1 base and the J gene lost 8 bases, with 6 bases spanning the gap. The germline V gene encodes CDR1 SGHTA and CDR2 FQGNSA. The CDR3 length is 11 residues. The chain's CDR3 is CASSLGLQQYF. The CDR3 DNA follows: TGTGCCAGCAGCTTAGGGCTCCAGCAGTACTTC.

This clonotype came up many times. This chain uses TRBV4-3 with TRBJ1-2, with D uncertain. Germline V gene data show CDR1 as LGHNA and CDR2 as YSLEER. The CDR3 totals 14 residues. V lost 1 base, J lost 4 bases, and 10 bases lay in between. The CDR3 reads CASSQAPGGYGYTF. CDR3 DNA: TGCGCCAGCAGCCAAGCACCGGGTGGCTATGGCTACACCTTC.

This clonotype was recorded many times. The chain couples TRBV4-3 to TRBJ2-2; 13 bases line up with TRBD2. The length of the CDR3 is 18 residues. Germline V lookup: CDR1 LGHNA, CDR2 YSLEER. With V trimmed by 0 bases and J by 3 bases, 4 bases remained unmatched. CDR3 residues: CASSQDLGLAGDTGELFF. Written as DNA, the CDR3 is TGCGCCAGCAGCCAAGATCTAGGACTAGCGGGAGACACCGGGGAGCTGTTTTTT.

The rearrangement joins TRBV20-1 to TRBJ1-2; the D is unclear. The CDR3 is made up of 12 amino acids. V lost 1 base and J 7 bases, leaving 10 bases between the germline ends. From germline, CDR1 is DFQATT and CDR2 SNEGSKA (reference sequence). For the CDR3, the DNA is TGCAGTGCTAGAGTTCACGGGGTTGGCTACACCTTC. Amino acid sequence: CSARVHGVGYTF.

This clonotype has a count of ten or more. The CDR3 sequence: CSARGGIHQPQHF. In DNA form, the CDR3 reads TGCAGTGCTAGAGGAGGTATCCATCAGCCCCAGCATTTT. This chain connects TRBV20-1 to TRBJ1-5, with no clear D. CDR1 is DFQATT, CDR2 SNEGSKA, per germline (reference sequence). The CDR3 contains 13 residues. V shed 1 base and J shed 5 bases, with 9 bases lying between them.

This clonotype was detected many times. The V gene is TRBV30, the J gene TRBJ2-7, with D perhaps TRBD2 (6 bases). Per the germline V gene, CDR1 is GTSNPN and CDR2 is SVGIG (reference sequence). The V and J ends lost 5 bases and 7 bases respectively, with 15 bases between them. This CDR3 has 12 amino acids. CDR3 region: CAWGGKTPEQYF. In nucleotides, the CDR3 is TGTGCCTGGGGGGGGAAGACTCCTGAGCAGTACTTC.

This clonotype has at least ten counts. Here the CDR3 reads CASNPSDRVWKGYTF. The CDR3, as DNA: TGTGCCAGCAACCCATCTGACAGGGTTTGGAAGGGCTACACCTTC. The chain links TRBV28 to TRBJ1-2; 7 bases agree with TRBD1. This CDR3 has 15 residues. Trimming removed 7 bases from V and 8 bases from J; junction bases left unmatched: 16. From germline, CDR1 is MDHEN and CDR2 SYDVKM.

This clonotype has at least ten counts. The chain uses TRBV7-9 and TRBJ2-6, with a possible D match to TRBD2 (5 bases). Trimming took 5 bases from V and 0 from J, leaving 8 bases between them. The CDR3 contains 15 residues. Per germline, CDR1 SEHNR and CDR2 FQNEAQ (reference sequence). The CDR3 DNA reads as TGTGCCAGCAGCCGGGGTGTCTCTGGGGCCAACGTCCTGACTTTC. Protein product: CASSRGVSGANVLTF.

This chain links TRBV24-1 with TRBJ2-2, with D maybe TRBD2 (5 bases). V was shortened by 3 bases and J by 3 bases, with 13 bases between the two germline ends. There are 16 residues in the CDR3. Germline CDR1 KGHDR, CDR2 SFDVKD. CDR3 protein: CATSDGFRGDTGELFF. The CDR3 DNA is TGTGCCACCAGTGATGGGTTCCGGGGAGACACCGGGGAGCTGTTTTTT.

In this sample, this clonotype turned up many times. The chain is built from TRBV7-2 and TRBJ2-2; possibly TRBD1 for D (5 bases). V lost 1 base to trimming and J lost 3 bases, with 12 bases between them. CDR3 length: 16 amino acids. In germline, CDR1 is SGHTA, CDR2 FQGNSA. In DNA form, the CDR3 reads TGTGCCAGCAGCTTAGATGTGACAGCCTACACCGGGGAGCTGTTTTTT. As protein: CASSLDVTAYTGELFF.